The 10 T cell receptor beta chains presented below share a single source sample, sequenced in a study of shared clonotypes between healthy human individuals. Only in-frame clones appear in the TCRdb table, and some are missing; sequencing was by immunoSEQ multiplex PCR. The repertoire includes under 600,000 clones, around 97% of them detected once, and about 0.06% sits in the top ten. The sample taken for sequencing was naive CD4+ T cells sorted from blood. Subset here: CD45RA+ positively selected. These receptors were obtained from a woman in her 30s in good health.

This chain links TRBV6-4 with TRBJ1-5; TRBD1 might be the D (6 bases). Trimming cost V 5 bases and J 7 bases, with 12 bases left between them. From germline, CDR1 is MRHNA and CDR2 SNTAGT. This CDR3 has 13 residues. The CDR3 nucleotides read TGTGCCAGCAGTTACAGGGAAGGACAGCCCCAGCATTTT. Translated, it gives CASSYREGQPQHF.

This chain uses TRBV14 with TRBJ2-7, with TRBD2 identical over 7 bases. This CDR3 has 16 residues. Per germline, CDR1 SGHDN and CDR2 FVKESK. J was trimmed by 3 bases and V by 4 bases; bases with no gene match: 12. Written as DNA, the CDR3 is TGTGCCAGCAGCCCTCTCGGGAGCGGGACGTTCTACGAGCAGTACTTC. Its protein is CASSPLGSGTFYEQYF.

This clone appeared a single time. The chain employs TRBV7-9 and TRBJ2-1; no definite D call. V lost 5 bases and J lost 8, with 16 bases in between. The germline gives CDR1 SEHNR, CDR2 FQNEAQ (reference sequence). The CDR3 consists of 14 residues. CDR3 sequence: CASSPENNHHEQFF. CDR3 DNA: TGTGCCAGCAGCCCAGAAAACAATCATCATGAGCAGTTCTTC.

The V call is TRBV9, the J call TRBJ2-6; possible D gene TRBD1, 6 bases. The length of the CDR3 is 16 residues. Germline CDR1 is SGDLS and CDR2 is YYNGEE. V gave up 4 bases and J gave up 2 bases, with 13 bases separating them. In DNA form, the CDR3 reads TGTGCCAGCAGCCAAACTGGACAGACTGGGGCCAACGTCCTGACTTTC. Residues: CASSQTGQTGANVLTF.

V usage is TRBV2 and J usage is TRBJ2-7; maybe TRBD2 (6 bases). This CDR3 comprises 12 residues. The V and J ends lost 7 bases and 5 bases respectively, with 12 bases between them. The germline gives CDR1 SNHLY, CDR2 FYNNEI. The CDR3, as DNA: TGTGCCAGCATCCTAGCGCTCCACGAGCAGTACTTC. Residues: CASILALHEQYF.

The chain carries TRBV27 and TRBJ2-1; either TRBD1 or TRBD2 may supply D (6 bases each). Trimming cost V 5 bases and J 7 bases, with 15 bases left between them. This CDR3 has 14 amino acids. In germline, CDR1 is MNHEY, CDR2 SMNVEV (reference sequence). Here the CDR3 reads CASSTLGGGNEQFF. The DNA of the CDR3 is TGTGCCAGCAGTACCCTAGGAGGGGGGAATGAGCAGTTCTTC.

This chain joins TRBV5-4 and TRBJ2-2, with TRBD2 matching 8 bases. The CDR3 has 16 amino acids. The germline CDR1 and CDR2 sequences are SGHNT and YYREEE (reference sequence). V lost 4 bases and J lost 3; bases outside the gene matches: 8. CDR3 bases: TGTGCCAGCAGCCCAGCGGGAGCCCCCGACACCGGGGAGCTGTTTTTT. Translated: CASSPAGAPDTGELFF.

This chain uses TRBV19 with TRBJ2-1; 8 bases match TRBD2. The V gene end was trimmed by 2 bases and the J gene end by 0 bases; junction bases not matched to a gene: 3. This CDR3 spans 16 amino acids. CDR1 and CDR2 (germline): LNHDA, SQIVND (reference sequence). CDR3 sequence (DNA): TGTGCCAGTAGTATAACTAGCGGTAGCTCCTACAATGAGCAGTTCTTC. As protein: CASSITSGSSYNEQFF.

The chain has TRBV18 and TRBJ1-4, with 7 bases aligning to TRBD1. CDR1 and CDR2 from the germline V gene are KGHSH and LQKENI. Trimming took 5 bases from V and 2 from J; bases not matched to a gene: 14. The CDR3 has 18 residues. Written as DNA, the CDR3 is TGTGCCAGCTCATCCGGGACAGCCACATTTAGGACTAATGAAAAACTGTTTTTT. Protein sequence: CASSSGTATFRTNEKLFF.

This chain connects TRBV28 to TRBJ2-7; D may be TRBD1 or TRBD2 (5 bases each). V lost 2 bases to trimming and J lost 5 bases, with 13 bases between them. CDR1 and CDR2 from the germline V gene are MDHEN and SYDVKM. The CDR3 contains 14 residues. The DNA for the CDR3 is TGTGCCAGCAGTTTAGTTGGGGGTAGCCACGAGCAGTACTTC. This gives the protein CASSLVGGSHEQYF.